This entry is about one TCR beta chain. Germline V gene lookup returns CDR1 MNHNS and CDR2 SASEGT. The CDR3 covers 15 residues. Trimming cost V 1 base and J 0 bases, with 9 bases left between them. This entry comes from a study of control samples from healthy donors and cancer patients. This table comes from immunoSEQ multiplex PCR, and its TCRdb copy is limited to in-frame clones, with some not included. The data show about 120,000 clones, approximately 88% seen once. Sequencing was done on a sample of blood. This chain connects TRBV6-1 to TRBJ1-2, with D hard to call. The TCR comes from a man aged 50-59 years in good health. The DNA of the CDR3 is TGTGCCAGCAGTGAAGAGGGTGGGTCTAACTATGGCTACACCTTC. It specifies CASSEEGGSNYGYTF.